The 18 T cell receptor beta chains below were found in one sample sequenced in a study of Graves' ophthalmopathy and Graves' hyperthyroidism. RNA transcripts were the source from which TCR beta CDR3 regions were amplified. Investigators did first-round RT-PCR with HTBI primers, then second-round multiplex PCR. Using its own MiXCR run on the multiplex PCR reads, TCRdb lists one record per CDR3 protein. Seen here are around 520,000 distinct CDR3 sequences, 39% observed once, and the top ten hold 3.5% to 5%. Input material: peripheral blood or thyroid tissue (not recorded which). All receptors derive from an adult man with Graves' hyperthyroidism.

The chain is built from TRBV5-1 and TRBJ1-6; D uncertain. The CDR3 spans 13 residues. Deletions cut 0 bases from V and 7 bases from J, with 5 bases between. Germline V gene sequence: CDR1 SGHRS, CDR2 YFSETQ. This chain's CDR3 is CASSLEVNSPLHF. For the CDR3, the DNA is TGCGCCAGCAGCTTGGAGGTCAATTCACCCCTCCACTTT.

This clonotype was counted many times. This chain uses TRBV7-8 with TRBJ1-3; no clear D gene. Trimming shortened V by 2 bases and J by 3 bases, and 8 bases separated the two germline ends. There are 14 residues in the CDR3. Germline V gene lookup returns CDR1 SGHVS and CDR2 FQNEAQ. The CDR3: CASSLMWFGNTIYF. For the CDR3, the DNA is TGTGCCAGCAGCTTAATGTGGTTTGGAAACACCATATATTTT.

Concerning this clonotype: The conserved closing phenylalanine or tryptophan is absent in this CDR3, likely reflecting a read error. The chain uses TRBV7-9 and TRBJ2-7; D may be TRBD2 (7 bases). Trimming pared 5 bases from V and 3 bases from J, leaving 17 bases between. CDR3 length: 15 amino acids. The germline V gene has CDR1 SEHNR and CDR2 FQNEAQ (reference sequence). CDR3 sequence: CASSGGGAHIYEQYL. The CDR3 DNA reads TGTGCCAGCAGCGGGGGGGGGGCGCATATCTACGAGCAGTACCTC.

V gene TRBV20-1 combines with J gene TRBJ2-7; 8 positions match TRBD1. The germline V gene encodes CDR1 DFQATT and CDR2 SNEGSKA (reference sequence). CDR3 length equals 16 residues. Trimming at V came to 0 bases and at J to 2 bases, leaving 9 bases not matched to a gene. As DNA, the CDR3 is TGCAGTGCTAGAGATCCAGCGAGGACAGGGACCTACGAGCAGTACTTC. Residues: CSARDPARTGTYEQYF.

There are many counts of this clonotype. The V call is TRBV28, the J call TRBJ2-5; 11 nucleotides align to TRBD1. The CDR3 consists of 15 residues. Losses at the gene ends were 7 bases for V and 4 bases for J; bases not matched to a gene: 8. Germline V lookup: CDR1 MDHEN, CDR2 SYDVKM. CDR3: CASTAHGTGGETQYF. As DNA, the CDR3 is TGTGCCAGCACCGCGCATGGGACAGGGGGAGAGACCCAGTACTTC.

Comment on this clonotype: One end of the junction is discordant with germline, which a read error may explain. The chain combines TRBV7-8 with TRBJ2-2; 10 bases match TRBD2. The germline gives CDR1 SGHVS, CDR2 FQNEAQ. The CDR3 consists of 15 residues. In nucleotides, the CDR3 is TGTGCTAGCAGCACAAGCGGGAGGGCGAGCGGGGAGCTGTTTTTT. This codes for CASSTSGRASGELFF.

This clonotype was counted only a few times. The V call is TRBV7-8, the J call TRBJ2-7; tentative D call: TRBD2 (5 bases). The better agreement between TRBJ2-1 and the DNA end casts doubt on the J call. The CDR3 covers 16 residues. Germline CDR1 SGHVS, CDR2 FQNEAQ. The CDR3 DNA reads TGTGCCAGCAGCTTGTCCCTAAGCGGAACCAAGGATGAGCAGTTCTTC. Protein product: CASSLSLSGTKDEQFF.

This clonotype has at least ten counts. The rearrangement links TRBV10-1 to TRBJ2-2; 8 bases match TRBD2. J was trimmed by 3 bases and V by 2 bases; bases with no gene match: 5. The CDR3 consists of 16 residues. Germline CDR1 and CDR2: WNHNN and SYGVQD (reference sequence). CDR3 amino acids: CASSEQPGGDTGELFF. The CDR3 DNA is TGCGCCAGCAGTGAGCAGCCCGGGGGGGACACCGGGGAGCTGTTTTTT.

About this clonotype itself: A read error may be the cause here, since a much bigger clone is one base away. V is TRBV24-1 and J is TRBJ2-5; D possibly corresponds to TRBD2 (5 bases). Germline V gene data show CDR1 as KGHDR and CDR2 as SFDVKD. This CDR3 has 15 residues. CDR3 bases: TGTGCCGCCAGTGATGCACAGAGGGCCGGCGAGACCCAGTACTTC. Translating it yields CAASDAQRAGETQYF.

In the case of this clonotype: This may be a read error, as it is one base from a much larger clone. This chain connects TRBV11-2 to TRBJ2-7; TRBD2 matches at 9 bases. The CDR3 spans 16 residues. With 5 bases clipped from V and 1 base from J, the junction kept 9 bases outside the gene matches. The germline V gene has CDR1 SGHAT and CDR2 FQNNGV. The DNA for the CDR3 is TGTGCCAGCAGCAATGGGAGGGCGGGAGGGTCCTACGAGCAGTACTTC. This gives the protein CASSNGRAGGSYEQYF.

The table lists this clonotype with a few counts. V and J are TRBV7-9 and TRBJ1-2, with TRBD1 matching 7 bases. V lost 2 bases, J lost 3 bases, and 9 bases stayed unmatched. CDR3 length: 16 amino acids. Germline values: CDR1 SEHNR, CDR2 FQNEAQ (reference sequence). The CDR3 reads CASSLLTGSHHYGYTF. The DNA for the CDR3 is TGTGCCAGCAGCTTACTGACAGGGAGCCACCACTATGGCTACACCTTC.

This clonotype was observed a handful of times. V is TRBV11-3 and J is TRBJ1-1; D unclear. Germline V CDR1 and CDR2: SGHNT, YENEEA. This CDR3 contains 12 residues. V lost 1 base and J 11 bases, leaving 11 bases between the germline ends. CDR3 residues: CASSLGPREAFF. The DNA of the CDR3 is TGTGCCAGCAGCTTAGGACCAAGGGAGGCTTTCTTT.

In DNA, the CDR3 is TGTGCCTGGAGCGACATGCGGCGCGAGCAGTACTTC. Protein: CAWSDMRREQYF. The V gene is TRBV30, the J gene TRBJ2-7, with unresolved D. Germline values: CDR1 GTSNPN, CDR2 SVGIG (reference sequence). V lost 3 bases and J lost 6, with 12 bases in between. The CDR3 is 12 residues long.

V is TRBV29-1 and J is TRBJ2-7; TRBD2 agrees at 8 bases. Germline-derived CDR1 and CDR2 are SQVTM and ANQGSEA. The CDR3 runs to 14 residues. The CDR3 spells CSVVRGGGPYEQYF. CDR3 nucleotides: TGCAGTGTCGTGAGGGGCGGGGGGCCCTACGAGCAGTACTTC.

V and J are TRBV7-9 and TRBJ1-1; 8 bases are shared with TRBD1. The V gene's germline CDR1 is SEHNR and CDR2 FQNEAQ (reference sequence). The length of the CDR3 is 13 residues. V dropped 3 bases and J dropped 12; count of bases not matched to a gene: 9. The CDR3 nucleotides are TGTGCCAGCAGCTTGACAGGGGACTGGGTAACTTTCTTT. It codes for CASSLTGDWVTFF.

This clonotype showed up many times. V and J are TRBV5-1 and TRBJ1-6; D ambiguous. The ends were cut back, 0 bases at V and 0 bases at J, with 7 bases in the middle. Germline CDR1 SGHRS, CDR2 YFSETQ. The CDR3 sequence is 16 residues long. The CDR3: CASSLASSSYNSPLHF. In DNA, the CDR3 is TGCGCCAGCAGCTTGGCCTCCAGCTCCTATAATTCACCCCTCCACTTT.

This clonotype was counted ten times or more. The chain uses TRBV6-5 and TRBJ2-7; 8 bases align to TRBD2. This CDR3 is 16 amino acids long. J was trimmed by 8 bases and V by 6 bases; bases with no gene match: 18. From germline, CDR1 is MNHEY and CDR2 SVGAGI. The CDR3 nucleotides read TGTGCCAGCAGACGCGATCCGGGGGGGGAGGATGGTAAGCAGTACTTC. It is translated as CASRRDPGGEDGKQYF.

V usage is TRBV29-1 and J usage is TRBJ1-2; D not resolved. This CDR3 contains 13 residues. Per germline, CDR1 SQVTM and CDR2 ANQGSEA. V dropped 8 bases and J dropped 4 bases, with 17 bases sitting between them. The CDR3 region is CSSPATLPYGYTF. DNA for the CDR3: TGCAGCAGTCCTGCGACACTACCCTATGGCTACACCTTC.